This TCR beta chain was documented in a study of OX40 agonist ivuxolimab in advanced cancers. In terms of the full investigation: The costimulatory receptor OX40 (CD134) was targeted by ivuxolimab, a fully human IgG2 agonistic monoclonal antibody. Intravenous ivuxolimab was administered to patients every 2 weeks at six dose levels: 0.01, 0.1, 0.3, 1.5, 3 and 10 mg/kg. Of the approximately 54 patients in dose escalation, around 20 had hepatocellular carcinoma, some 15 had melanoma, 9 had renal cell carcinoma and 9 had head and neck cancer. The dose-escalation cohort was roughly 83% male with a mean age of about 65 years, ranging from about 23 to 85. Prior anti-PD-1, anti-PD-L1 or anti-CTLA-4 therapy was permitted, and roughly two fifths of dose-escalation patients had received checkpoint inhibitors. Partial responses were achieved by three dose-escalation patients, of whom one had hepatocellular carcinoma and two had cutaneous melanoma. Peripheral TCRbeta sequencing was intended to test whether TCR sequence diversity was altered and clonal T-cell expansion was caused by ivuxolimab. The paper describes the monotherapy dose-escalation part (N of about 52 patients) of the phase I trial of ivuxolimab.

Patients with a history of autoimmune disease or receiving systemic immunosuppression were excluded from the trial. Peripheral blood for TCR sequencing was collected from all dose cohorts at baseline, on cycle 4 day 1, and on cycle 7 day 1. The samples were taken from a phase I, first-in-human, multicenter, open-label dose-escalation trial of ivuxolimab. The trial enrolled adults with locally advanced or metastatic head and neck squamous cell, hepatocellular, melanoma or renal cell carcinoma. Before TCR sequencing, CD4+ and CD8+ T cells were separately sorted from peripheral blood. This clone came up a few times. Its binding antigen is unknown. Nothing much larger sits one base from this clone, and base qualities are not available. For sequencing of the TCRbeta CDR3 region, genomic DNA was extracted from the sorted cells. The immunoSEQ Assay was used to sequence the TCRbeta CDR3 regions. TCRdb's version of the immuneACCESS table is confined to in-frame rearrangements and falls short of the full clone set. An unresolved V gene accounts for under half of the shortfall where checked; the remainder is of unknown origin. This sample has roughly 51,000 clones in its table, and roughly 90% of those were observed once. The top ten hold around 0.68% of the sample.

Taken from the germline V gene, the CDR1 and CDR2 loops are SQVTM and ANQGSEA. Inclusive of the bounding cysteine and phenylalanine, the CDR3 is 12 residues long. Only CDR3 DNA remains: 36 bases, in frame from the first base. General findings and caveats noted by the study authors: The antigen specificity of the peripheral T cells that underwent clonal expansion was not determined. Low levels of normalized T-cell clonal expansion were also shown by some nonresponding patients. After ivuxolimab, expanded clones were on average more numerous among CD8+ T cells than among CD4+ T cells. Partial responders in the 0.1-3.0 mg/kg groups had among the lowest normalized peripheral clonal expansion, especially among CD8+ T cells. At doses of 0.1 to 3.0 mg/kg, clonal expansion of both CD4+ and CD8+ blood T cells was observed from baseline to week 6.

The sequence links TRBV29-1 to TRBJ1-1; the D gene assignment is ambiguous. The TCR was taken from an adult with an advanced solid tumor such as melanoma, head and neck, liver or kidney cancer. The sequencing here drew on CD4+ or CD8+ T cells sorted from blood, taken in a trial of the OX40 agonist ivuxolimab. The bases read TGCATCCACCCGCCGACGAACACTGAAGCTTTCTTT. Its translation is CIHPPTNTEAFF.